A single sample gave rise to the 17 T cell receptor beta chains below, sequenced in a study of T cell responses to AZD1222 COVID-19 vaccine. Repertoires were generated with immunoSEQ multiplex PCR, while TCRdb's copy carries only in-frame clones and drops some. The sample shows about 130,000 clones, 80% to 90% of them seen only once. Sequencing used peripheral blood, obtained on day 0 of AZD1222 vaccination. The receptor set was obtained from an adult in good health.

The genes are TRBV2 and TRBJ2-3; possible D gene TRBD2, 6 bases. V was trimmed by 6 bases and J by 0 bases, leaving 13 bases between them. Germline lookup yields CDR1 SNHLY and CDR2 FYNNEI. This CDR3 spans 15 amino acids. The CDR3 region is CASRPGLASTDTQYF. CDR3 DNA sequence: TGTGCCAGCAGGCCGGGACTGGCTAGCACAGATACGCAGTATTTT.

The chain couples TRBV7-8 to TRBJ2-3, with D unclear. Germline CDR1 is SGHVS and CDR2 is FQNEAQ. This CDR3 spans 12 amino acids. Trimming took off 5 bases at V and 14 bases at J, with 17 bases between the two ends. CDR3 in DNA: TGTGCCAGCAGCCTCGCTAGAAACCCCGTGTATTTT. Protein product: CASSLARNPVYF. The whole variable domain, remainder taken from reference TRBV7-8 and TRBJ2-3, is GAGVSQSPRYKVAKRGQDVALRCDPISGHVSLFWYQQALGQGPEFLTYFQNEAQLDKSGLPSDRFFAERPEGSVSTLKIQRTQQEDSAVYLCASSLARNPVYFGPGTRLTVL.

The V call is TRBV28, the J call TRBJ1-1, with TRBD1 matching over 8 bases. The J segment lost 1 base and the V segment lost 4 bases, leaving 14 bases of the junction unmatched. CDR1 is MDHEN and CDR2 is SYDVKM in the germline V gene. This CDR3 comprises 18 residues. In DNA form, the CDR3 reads TGTGCCAGCAGTTCTCCTTGGACAGGGCCTAAAAGGAACACTGAAGCTTTCTTT. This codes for CASSSPWTGPKRNTEAFF. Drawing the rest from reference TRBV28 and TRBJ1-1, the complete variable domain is DVKVTQSSRYLVKRTGEKVFLECVQDMDHENMFWYRQDPGLGLRLIYFSYDVKMKEKGDIPEGYSVSREKKERFSLILESASTNQTSMYLCASSSPWTGPKRNTEAFFGQGTRLTVV.

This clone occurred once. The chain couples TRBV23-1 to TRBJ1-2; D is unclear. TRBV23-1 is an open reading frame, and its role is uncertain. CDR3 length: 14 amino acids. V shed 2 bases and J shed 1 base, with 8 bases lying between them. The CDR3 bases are TGCGCCAGCAGTCAAAGGCCTCTTAACTATGGCTACACCTTC. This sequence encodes CASSQRPLNYGYTF.

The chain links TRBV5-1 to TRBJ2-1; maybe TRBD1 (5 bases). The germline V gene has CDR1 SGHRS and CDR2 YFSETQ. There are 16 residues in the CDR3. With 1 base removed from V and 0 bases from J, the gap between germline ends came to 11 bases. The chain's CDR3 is CASSLLWGSSYNEQFF. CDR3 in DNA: TGCGCCAGCAGCTTGCTTTGGGGCAGCTCCTACAATGAGCAGTTCTTC.

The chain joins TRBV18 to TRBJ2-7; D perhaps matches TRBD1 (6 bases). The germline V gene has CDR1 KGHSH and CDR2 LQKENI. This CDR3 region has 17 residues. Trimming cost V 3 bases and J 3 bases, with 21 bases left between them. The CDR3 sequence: CASSPIPGAGEIYEQYF. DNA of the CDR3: TGTGCCAGCTCACCCATCCCCGGAGCAGGGGAAATCTACGAGCAGTACTTC.

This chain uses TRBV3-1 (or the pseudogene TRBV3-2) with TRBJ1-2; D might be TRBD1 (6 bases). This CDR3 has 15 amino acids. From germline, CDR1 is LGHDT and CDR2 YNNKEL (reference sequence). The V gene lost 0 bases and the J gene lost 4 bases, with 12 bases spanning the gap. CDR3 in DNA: TGTGCCAGCAGCCAAGATAGGGGGGTTGCCTATGGCTACACCTTC. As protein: CASSQDRGVAYGYTF.

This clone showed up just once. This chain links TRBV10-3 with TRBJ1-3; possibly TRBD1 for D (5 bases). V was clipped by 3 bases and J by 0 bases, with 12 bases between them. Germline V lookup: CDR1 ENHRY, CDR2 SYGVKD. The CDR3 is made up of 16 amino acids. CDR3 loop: CAISDGRGGSGNTIYF. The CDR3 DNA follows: TGTGCCATCAGTGATGGCCGGGGCGGCTCTGGAAACACCATATATTTT.

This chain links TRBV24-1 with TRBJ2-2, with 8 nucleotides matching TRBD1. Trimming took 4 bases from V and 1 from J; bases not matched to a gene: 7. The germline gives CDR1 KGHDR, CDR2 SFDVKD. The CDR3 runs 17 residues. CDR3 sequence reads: CATSDSLGQGNTGELFF. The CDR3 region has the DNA TGTGCCACCAGTGACTCCCTTGGACAGGGGAACACCGGGGAGCTGTTTTTT.

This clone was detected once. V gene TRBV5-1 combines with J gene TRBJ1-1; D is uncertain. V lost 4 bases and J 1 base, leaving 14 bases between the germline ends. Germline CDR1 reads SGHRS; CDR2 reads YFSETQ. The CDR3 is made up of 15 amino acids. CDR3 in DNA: TGCGCCAGCAGCAAATTCGGACGGGAGAACACTGAAGCTTTCTTT. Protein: CASSKFGRENTEAFF.

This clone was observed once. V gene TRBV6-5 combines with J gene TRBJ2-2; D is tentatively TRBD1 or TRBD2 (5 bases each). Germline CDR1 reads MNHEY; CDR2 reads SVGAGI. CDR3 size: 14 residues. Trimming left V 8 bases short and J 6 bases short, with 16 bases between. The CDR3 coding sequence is TGTGCCAGCCGAAGACAGTTGGAGGCCGGGGAGCTGTTTTTT. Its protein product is CASRRQLEAGELFF.

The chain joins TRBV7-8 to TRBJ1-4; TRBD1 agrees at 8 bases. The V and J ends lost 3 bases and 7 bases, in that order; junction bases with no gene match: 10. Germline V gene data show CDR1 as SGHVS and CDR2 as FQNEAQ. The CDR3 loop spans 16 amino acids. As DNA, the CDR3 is TGTGCCAGCAGCTTCAGACGGACAGGGAGAGGTGAAAAACTGTTTTTT. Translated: CASSFRRTGRGEKLFF. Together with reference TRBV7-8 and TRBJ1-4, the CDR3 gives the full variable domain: GAGVSQSPRYKVAKRGQDVALRCDPISGHVSLFWYQQALGQGPEFLTYFQNEAQLDKSGLPSDRFFAERPEGSVSTLKIQRTQQEDSAVYLCASSFRRTGRGEKLFFGSGTQLSVL.

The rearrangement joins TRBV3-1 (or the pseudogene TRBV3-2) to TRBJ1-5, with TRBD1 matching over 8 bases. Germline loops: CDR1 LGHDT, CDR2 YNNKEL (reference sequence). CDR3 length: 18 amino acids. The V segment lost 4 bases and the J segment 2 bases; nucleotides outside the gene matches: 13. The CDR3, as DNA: TGTGCCAGCAGCCTGTCGGACAGGGAGATGCTTGGCAATCAGCCCCAGCATTTT. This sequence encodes CASSLSDREMLGNQPQHF.

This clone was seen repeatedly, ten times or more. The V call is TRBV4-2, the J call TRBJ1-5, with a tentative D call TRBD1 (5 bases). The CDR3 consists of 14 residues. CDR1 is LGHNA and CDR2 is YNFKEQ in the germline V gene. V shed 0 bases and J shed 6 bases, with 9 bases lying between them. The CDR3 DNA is TGTGCCAGCAGCCAAGATGGGGCCATTCAGCCCCAGCATTTT. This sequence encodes CASSQDGAIQPQHF.

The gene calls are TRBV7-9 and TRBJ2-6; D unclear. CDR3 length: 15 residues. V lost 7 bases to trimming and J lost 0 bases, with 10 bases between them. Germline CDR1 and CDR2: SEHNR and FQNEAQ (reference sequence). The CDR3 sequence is CASNSDPSGANVLTF. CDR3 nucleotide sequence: TGTGCCAGCAACTCTGACCCCTCTGGGGCCAACGTCCTGACTTTC.

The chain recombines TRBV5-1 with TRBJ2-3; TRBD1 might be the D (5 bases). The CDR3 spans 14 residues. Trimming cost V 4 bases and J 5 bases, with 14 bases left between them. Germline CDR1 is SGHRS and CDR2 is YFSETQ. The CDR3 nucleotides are TGCGCCAGCAGCCCCCAGGGCCGGCGAGATACGCAGTATTTT. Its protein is CASSPQGRRDTQYF.

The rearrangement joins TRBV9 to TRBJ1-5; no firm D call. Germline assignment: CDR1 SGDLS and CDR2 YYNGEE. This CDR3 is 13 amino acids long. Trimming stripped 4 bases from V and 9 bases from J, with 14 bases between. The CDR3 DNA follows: TGTGCCAGCAGCACCGACCGGGAGGGGCCCCAGCATTTT. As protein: CASSTDREGPQHF.